The sequence of this T cell receptor (beta chain) was determined in a study of blood T cells in healthy people across ages. Across the whole study: Using template switching, researchers captured about one barcoded beta molecule for each two T cells.

The CDR3 spans 14 residues. Deletions cut 5 bases from V and 1 base from J, with 13 bases between. Germline V gene sequence: CDR1 SGHDT, CDR2 YYEEEE. Primed by a sample-barcoded 5' primer and a J-beta primer mix, a second PCR proceeded for roughly 7 to 11 cycles. Every single cDNA molecule received a tag from a template-switch adaptor with 12 random nucleotides. TCRdb re-derived calls from the 5' RACE reads in MiXCR, one entry per CDR3 protein. The table includes 700,000 to 950,000 distinct CDR3 sequences, roughly 60% detected once. This clonotype was seen more than once but under ten times. Its specificity is not known. Broader study findings: Observed TCR beta diversity showed a strong correlation with the percentage of naive T cells as measured by flow cytometry.

This sequence was found in a man aged 30 to 45 in good health. Sequenced: blood. The chain recombines TRBV5-6 with TRBJ2-7; D ambiguous. The CDR3 sequence: CASRRTSDSYEQYF. CDR3 nucleotide sequence: TGTGCCAGCAGACGGACGTCGGATTCCTACGAGCAGTACTTC. The full variable domain, rest sourced from reference TRBV5-6 and TRBJ2-7, is DAGVTQSPTHLIKTRGQQVTLRCSPKSGHDTVSWYQQALGQGPQFIFQYYEEEERQRGNFPDRFSGHQFPNYSSELNVNALLLGDSALYLCASRRTSDSYEQYFGPGTRLTVT.